Below are 3 T cell receptor beta chains sequenced from a single sample in a study of blood T cells in healthy people across ages. A second roughly 6 to 11 cycle PCR used barcoded and J-beta primers. TCRdb called the 5' RACE reads again in MiXCR, with one record for every CDR3 protein. The sample shows 1,300,000 or so distinct CDR3 sequences, 55% to 75% of them seen only once. The sample taken for sequencing was blood. These receptors originate from a young man in good health.

The chain couples TRBV6-6 to TRBJ1-5, with TRBD1 matching 7 bases. V shed 7 bases and J 2 bases; nucleotides not matched to a gene: 5. This CDR3 has 14 residues. In germline, CDR1 is MNHNY, CDR2 SVGAGI (reference sequence). CDR3 residues: CASIGQAGNQPQHF. The CDR3, as DNA: TGTGCCAGCATTGGACAGGCAGGCAATCAGCCCCAGCATTTT.

This clonotype has more than one count but fewer than ten. The chain couples TRBV20-1 to TRBJ1-2, with D hard to call. Between the trimmed V and J ends, which lost 0 bases and 2 bases, there was a span of 10 bases. Germline V gene lookup returns CDR1 DFQATT and CDR2 SNEGSKA (reference sequence). CDR3 size: 14 residues. The CDR3 DNA reads as TGCAGTGCTAGAGATCTGGGATCCAACTATGGCTACACCTTC. Its translation: CSARDLGSNYGYTF.

The chain uses TRBV6-2 or TRBV6-3 and TRBJ1-6; D gene unclear. V was clipped by 6 bases and J by 7 bases, with 7 bases between them. Germline values: CDR1 MNHEY, CDR2 SVGEGT. The CDR3 has 12 amino acids. CDR3 region: CASSYTNSPLHF. The CDR3 nucleotides are TGTGCCAGCAGCTACACCAATTCACCCCTCCACTTT.